This T cell receptor beta chain originates from a study of cytomegalovirus exposure and HLA in healthy donors. PCR amplification relied on 60 Vbeta primers (plus 13 Jbeta primers). The repertoire was sequenced with immunoSEQ multiplex PCR; TCRdb's copy has only in-frame clones and lacks some. The data show 180,000 or so clones, with 75% to 80% seen just once and 2.5% to 3% held by the top ten. The ends lost 0 bases at V and 3 bases at J; junction bases unmatched: 8. The CDR3 consists of 17 residues. Germline CDR1 and CDR2: LGHNA and YSLEER. The donors were healthy bone marrow donors. Sequenced material: PBMCs. This clonotype originated in a female donor in good health and CMV-seronegative. The chain recombines TRBV4-3 with TRBJ2-3; 8 bases are shared with TRBD2. CDR3 residues: CASSQEFTGGPTDTQYF. The CDR3 bases are TGCGCCAGCAGCCAAGAATTCACGGGAGGGCCAACAGATACGCAGTATTTT.